This entry concerns a single T cell receptor (beta chain). One end of the junction does not line up with germline, which may come from a read error. RNA transcripts yielded amplified TCR beta CDR3 regions. An initial round of RT-PCR targeting the TCR CDR3 relied on the HTBI primer set. MiXCR, run by TCRdb on the multiplex PCR reads, gives a single entry per CDR3 protein. Of about 400,000 distinct CDR3 sequences listed, about 14% are singletons. The sample belongs to a study of T cells in Graves' hyperthyroidism and ophthalmopathy. The length of the CDR3 is 14 residues. CDR1 is MNHNS and CDR2 is SASEGT in the germline V gene.

This rearrangement joins TRBV6-1 to TRBJ1-3, with 7 bases fitting TRBD1. This receptor was taken from a man between 50 and 59 years old with Graves' ophthalmopathy. The sample comprised blood. The CDR3 reads CASSEWTGPYTIHF. The CDR3 nucleotides are TGTGCCAGCAGTGAATGGACAGGCCCTTACACCATACATTTT.